The rows below give T cell receptor beta chains drawn from one sample of a study of blood T cell repertoires in COVID-19. Sequencing was performed with immunoSEQ multiplex PCR; in TCRdb, only in-frame clones are kept and a portion is missing. The sample includes about 330,000 clones, around 90% of them seen just once. The sample comprised peripheral blood. Receptors originate from a man aged 18 to 29 who had recovered from COVID-19. The CDR3 runs from the conserved cysteine through the conserved F or W. Each record gives: V gene, clone size, D gene, J gene, CDR3 DNA, CDR3 protein. A D gene is named only where the DNA matches it firmly. Size is omitted from some rows. Given values are once, few, many or a class for expanded clones.

v_call: TRBV15
clone_size: .
d_call: TRBD1
j_call: TRBJ2-1
cdr3_nt: TGTGCCACCAGCAGAGGGGACAGCCAAATCAATGAGCAGTTCTTC
cdr3_aa: CATSRGDSQINEQFF

v_call: TRBV9
clone_size: .
d_call: .
j_call: TRBJ1-1
cdr3_nt: TGTGCCAGCAGCCCCTTGGGGGGGGGACTCAACACTGAAGCTTTCTTT
cdr3_aa: CASSPLGGGLNTEAFF

v_call: TRBV7-3
clone_size: .
d_call: .
j_call: TRBJ1-6
cdr3_nt: TGTGCCAGCAGCTTAAATGGGGGGGCCAATTCACCCCTCCACTTT
cdr3_aa: CASSLNGGANSPLHF

v_call: TRBV5-4
clone_size: .
d_call: .
j_call: TRBJ1-2
cdr3_nt: TGTGCCAGCAGCTTCGCAGGGGCGCAGGGCTATGGCTACACCTTC
cdr3_aa: CASSFAGAQGYGYTF

v_call: TRBV7-9
clone_size: .
d_call: .
j_call: TRBJ2-2
cdr3_nt: TGTGCCAGCAGCTTAGCTCCCGGGAACACCGGGGAGCTGTTTTTT
cdr3_aa: CASSLAPGNTGELFF

v_call: TRBV5-1
clone_size: .
d_call: .
j_call: TRBJ2-7
cdr3_nt: TGCGCCAGCAGCTTGGTCCCACAGGGCGCCTACGAGCAGTACTTC
cdr3_aa: CASSLVPQGAYEQYF

v_call: TRBV4-3
clone_size: .
d_call: .
j_call: TRBJ2-7
cdr3_nt: TGCGCCAGCAGCCAAGTCTTTACAGGAGGGCCCTACGAGCAGTACTTC
cdr3_aa: CASSQVFTGGPYEQYF

v_call: TRBV6-5
clone_size: .
d_call: .
j_call: TRBJ2-7
cdr3_nt: TGTGCCAGCCAGGCCGGCTCAACTTCCTACGAGCAGTACTTC
cdr3_aa: CASQAGSTSYEQYF

v_call: TRBV19
clone_size: few
d_call: .
j_call: TRBJ1-1
cdr3_nt: TGTGCCAGTAGTGCGGGGCAGGGTTTGTACACTGAAGCTTTCTTT
cdr3_aa: CASSAGQGLYTEAFF

v_call: TRBV11-2
clone_size: .
d_call: .
j_call: TRBJ2-2
cdr3_nt: TGTGCCAGCAGAAAAATTGCGGGTACCGCGAACACCGGGGAGCTGTTTTTT
cdr3_aa: CASRKIAGTANTGELFF

v_call: TRBV18
clone_size: .
d_call: .
j_call: TRBJ1-2
cdr3_nt: TGTGCCAGCTCACAACCCAGAAATCGGGGGGCGAGTGACTATGGCTACACCTTC
cdr3_aa: CASSQPRNRGASDYGYTF

v_call: TRBV9
clone_size: once
d_call: .
j_call: TRBJ2-1
cdr3_nt: TGTGCCAGCAGCGTAGATGGGAGAACCTCCTACAATGAGCAGTTCTTC
cdr3_aa: CASSVDGRTSYNEQFF

v_call: TRBV6-5
clone_size: .
d_call: .
j_call: TRBJ1-1
cdr3_nt: TGTGCCAGCAGTTACAGGAACAGACCGAACACTGAAGCTTTCTTT
cdr3_aa: CASSYRNRPNTEAFF

v_call: TRBV19
clone_size: .
d_call: .
j_call: TRBJ1-1
cdr3_nt: TGTGCCAGTAGTAAACAGGGTAATGTTAACACTGAAGCTTTCTTT
cdr3_aa: CASSKQGNVNTEAFF

v_call: TRBV5-1
clone_size: once
d_call: TRBD1
j_call: TRBJ1-6
cdr3_nt: TGCGCCAGCAGCTTGGCGGGACAGGGCTCTGATAATTCACCCCTCCACTTT
cdr3_aa: CASSLAGQGSDNSPLHF

v_call: TRBV9
clone_size: .
d_call: .
j_call: TRBJ1-2
cdr3_nt: TGTGCCAGCAGCGTTACAGGGAATCCCTATGGCTACACCTTC
cdr3_aa: CASSVTGNPYGYTF

v_call: TRBV7-9
clone_size: .
d_call: .
j_call: TRBJ1-1
cdr3_nt: TGTGCCAGCAGCTTATTCGGGGGTGCGGCTGAAGCTTTCTTT
cdr3_aa: CASSLFGGAAEAFF

v_call: TRBV7-3
clone_size: .
d_call: .
j_call: TRBJ1-3
cdr3_nt: TGTGCCAGCAGCTTATACAGGAAATGCTCTGGAAACACCATATATTTT
cdr3_aa: CASSLYRKCSGNTIYF

v_call: TRBV5-1
clone_size: .
d_call: TRBD1
j_call: TRBJ1-2
cdr3_nt: TGCGCCAGCAGCTTGGCCGGGTCAGGGGGCCGGGAAAATTATGGCTACACCTTC
cdr3_aa: CASSLAGSGGRENYGYTF

v_call: TRBV7-9
clone_size: .
d_call: TRBD2
j_call: TRBJ2-7
cdr3_nt: TGTGCCAGCAGCGAAGCTAGCGGGGGGAAGGAGCAGTACTTC
cdr3_aa: CASSEASGGKEQYF

v_call: TRBV19
clone_size: .
d_call: TRBD1
j_call: TRBJ2-1
cdr3_nt: TGTGCCAGTAGTAAGGGACAGGGCTACAATGAGCAGTTCTTC
cdr3_aa: CASSKGQGYNEQFF

v_call: TRBV27
clone_size: .
d_call: .
j_call: TRBJ2-2
cdr3_nt: TGTGCCAGCAGTTTATCGGGGACTTCACGCGGGGAGCTGTTTTTT
cdr3_aa: CASSLSGTSRGELFF

v_call: TRBV9
clone_size: .
d_call: .
j_call: TRBJ1-3
cdr3_nt: TGTGCCAGCAGCGTTCAGGGATCTGGAAACACCATATATTTT
cdr3_aa: CASSVQGSGNTIYF

v_call: TRBV6-5
clone_size: .
d_call: .
j_call: TRBJ2-1
cdr3_nt: TGTGCCAGCAGTTACTCCAGGGACAAGCACGATGAGCAGTTCTTC
cdr3_aa: CASSYSRDKHDEQFF

v_call: TRBV5-4
clone_size: once
d_call: .
j_call: TRBJ2-7
cdr3_nt: TGTGCCAGCAGCTGGGGGGGCCACGAGCAGTACTTC
cdr3_aa: CASSWGGHEQYF

v_call: TRBV6-2/TRBV6-3
clone_size: .
d_call: TRBD1
j_call: TRBJ1-1
cdr3_nt: TGTGCCAGCAGCTCGGGACAGGGGGTGAACACTGAAGCTTTCTTT
cdr3_aa: CASSSGQGVNTEAFF

v_call: TRBV6-1
clone_size: .
d_call: TRBD1
j_call: TRBJ1-5
cdr3_nt: TGTGCCAGCAGTGAAGGGACAGGGAATCAGCCCCAGCATTTT
cdr3_aa: CASSEGTGNQPQHF

v_call: TRBV27
clone_size: .
d_call: .
j_call: TRBJ1-5
cdr3_nt: TGTGCCAGCAGTTTATGGGCGGGGGAGCAGCCCCAGCATTTT
cdr3_aa: CASSLWAGEQPQHF

v_call: TRBV7-3
clone_size: .
d_call: .
j_call: TRBJ2-6
cdr3_nt: TGTGCCAGCAGCTCCCGACAGTCTGGGGCCAACGTCCTGACTTTC
cdr3_aa: CASSSRQSGANVLTF

v_call: TRBV27
clone_size: few
d_call: .
j_call: TRBJ2-7
cdr3_nt: TGTGCCAGCATGGGCCGCTCCTACGAGCAGTACTTC
cdr3_aa: CASMGRSYEQYF

v_call: TRBV20-1
clone_size: .
d_call: TRBD2
j_call: TRBJ2-7
cdr3_nt: TGCAGTGCTAGTGCTAGCGGGGCATCCTACGAGCAGTACTTC
cdr3_aa: CSASASGASYEQYF

v_call: TRBV2
clone_size: .
d_call: .
j_call: TRBJ1-5
cdr3_nt: TGTGCCAGCAGGATGGGCGGGGGGGGCAATCAGCCCCAGCATTTT
cdr3_aa: CASRMGGGGNQPQHF

v_call: TRBV6-5
clone_size: .
d_call: TRBD2
j_call: TRBJ2-7
cdr3_nt: TGTGCCAGCAGACTAGCGGGGGGGGCGACCTACGAGCAGTACTTC
cdr3_aa: CASRLAGGATYEQYF

v_call: TRBV18
clone_size: .
d_call: .
j_call: TRBJ1-4
cdr3_nt: TGTGCCAGCTCACCATTTGGGACCGCCAGGGGAACTAATGAAAAACTGTTTTTT
cdr3_aa: CASSPFGTARGTNEKLFF

v_call: TRBV27
clone_size: .
d_call: .
j_call: TRBJ2-7
cdr3_nt: TGTGCCAGCAGACCCTTGGGGGGAGACAGAGCCTACGAGCAGTACTTC
cdr3_aa: CASRPLGGDRAYEQYF

v_call: TRBV7-2
clone_size: once
d_call: TRBD1
j_call: TRBJ2-7
cdr3_nt: TGTGCCAGCAGCCCAAGACAGGGCGTCGACGAGCAGTACTTC
cdr3_aa: CASSPRQGVDEQYF

v_call: TRBV2
clone_size: .
d_call: TRBD2
j_call: TRBJ2-1
cdr3_nt: TGTGCCAGCAGTGAAGCACTACTAGCGGTTGGATACAATGAGCAGTTCTTC
cdr3_aa: CASSEALLAVGYNEQFF

v_call: TRBV15
clone_size: .
d_call: .
j_call: TRBJ1-2
cdr3_nt: TGTGCCACCGAGCGGGGAGGAGGTGATGGCTACACCTTC
cdr3_aa: CATERGGGDGYTF

v_call: TRBV19
clone_size: .
d_call: TRBD1
j_call: TRBJ1-1
cdr3_nt: TGTGCCAGTATTGCGGGACAGCGATCGAACACTGAAGCTTTCTTT
cdr3_aa: CASIAGQRSNTEAFF

v_call: TRBV5-1
clone_size: .
d_call: TRBD1
j_call: TRBJ2-7
cdr3_nt: TGCGCCAGCAGCTTGGTTGAGACAGGGTCCTACGAGCAGTACTTC
cdr3_aa: CASSLVETGSYEQYF

v_call: TRBV19
clone_size: .
d_call: .
j_call: TRBJ1-5
cdr3_nt: TGTGCCAGTAGAGATCTACAGGGAGTTCAGCCCCAGCATTTT
cdr3_aa: CASRDLQGVQPQHF

v_call: TRBV10-1
clone_size: .
d_call: .
j_call: TRBJ2-7
cdr3_nt: TGCGCCAGCAGTGAGCCCCGCCAGTACGAGCAGTACTTC
cdr3_aa: CASSEPRQYEQYF

v_call: TRBV4-3
clone_size: .
d_call: .
j_call: TRBJ1-5
cdr3_nt: TGCGCCAGCAGCCAAGAGGCGGGTCAGCCCCAGCATTTT
cdr3_aa: CASSQEAGQPQHF

v_call: TRBV6-5
clone_size: .
d_call: .
j_call: TRBJ2-7
cdr3_nt: TGTGCCAGCAGTACGCTCAGGGGTGACGAGCAGTACTTC
cdr3_aa: CASSTLRGDEQYF

v_call: TRBV23-1
clone_size: .
d_call: .
j_call: TRBJ2-4
cdr3_nt: TGCGCCAGCAGCCCCCCCAGGACTAAGGAAAACATTCAGTACTTC
cdr3_aa: CASSPPRTKENIQYF

v_call: TRBV15
clone_size: .
d_call: .
j_call: TRBJ2-3
cdr3_nt: TGTGCCACCAGCAGAGAATTAGCTGCAGATACGCAGTATTTT
cdr3_aa: CATSRELAADTQYF

v_call: TRBV27
clone_size: .
d_call: TRBD2
j_call: TRBJ2-1
cdr3_nt: TGTGCCAGCAGTTTGGGGGGACTAGCGGGAGGAAGGGAGCAGTTCTTC
cdr3_aa: CASSLGGLAGGREQFF

v_call: TRBV6-5
clone_size: .
d_call: .
j_call: TRBJ1-1
cdr3_nt: TGTGCCAGCAGTTACGGGCAGGGATATCTCACTGAAGCTTTCTTT
cdr3_aa: CASSYGQGYLTEAFF

v_call: TRBV29-1
clone_size: .
d_call: .
j_call: TRBJ1-5
cdr3_nt: TGCAGCGTTGGGGGCTCCCAGGGGCAGCCCCAGCATTTT
cdr3_aa: CSVGGSQGQPQHF

v_call: TRBV19
clone_size: .
d_call: TRBD1
j_call: TRBJ1-3
cdr3_nt: TGTGCCAGTAGCCCGACAGGGGCGAGAAACACCATATATTTT
cdr3_aa: CASSPTGARNTIYF

v_call: TRBV2
clone_size: once
d_call: .
j_call: TRBJ2-2
cdr3_nt: TGTGCCAGCCAAGGGGAAGTACCCGGGGAGCTGTTTTTT
cdr3_aa: CASQGEVPGELFF

v_call: TRBV9
clone_size: .
d_call: TRBD1
j_call: TRBJ1-4
cdr3_nt: TGTGCCAGCAGCGTGGATCCGGACAGGGGCAATGAAAAACTGTTTTTT
cdr3_aa: CASSVDPDRGNEKLFF

v_call: TRBV5-5
clone_size: .
d_call: .
j_call: TRBJ1-6
cdr3_nt: TGTGCCAGCAGCCCTGGGGCAGGATATAATTCACCCCTCCACTTT
cdr3_aa: CASSPGAGYNSPLHF

v_call: TRBV19
clone_size: .
d_call: .
j_call: TRBJ1-1
cdr3_nt: TGTGCCAGTAGTATTGTAGATTCTGGAGCTTTCTTT
cdr3_aa: CASSIVDSGAFF

v_call: TRBV2
clone_size: .
d_call: TRBD1
j_call: TRBJ1-1
cdr3_nt: TGTGCCAGCAGGGGGACAGGCCCTAACACTGAAGCTTTCTTT
cdr3_aa: CASRGTGPNTEAFF

v_call: TRBV3-1/TRBV3-2
clone_size: .
d_call: .
j_call: TRBJ2-6
cdr3_nt: TGTGCCAGCAGCAGCTCCGTATCTGGGGCCAACGTCCTGACTTTC
cdr3_aa: CASSSSVSGANVLTF

v_call: TRBV19
clone_size: once
d_call: TRBD1
j_call: TRBJ1-1
cdr3_nt: TGTGCCAGTAGGTCAGGGGGCTTTCACACTGAAGCTTTCTTT
cdr3_aa: CASRSGGFHTEAFF